The 10 T cell receptor beta chains below were found in one sample sequenced in a study of regulatory T cells in long-lasting Graves disease. The sample's time point: newly diagnosed GD, antithyroid drugs for less than 3 months. The TCR library used RNA extracted from PBMCs. Arm-PCR of CDR3 regions and iRepertoire HTBI primers were the basis on which TCR beta libraries were built. Using its own MiXCR run on the multiplex PCR reads, TCRdb lists one record per CDR3 protein. The sample lists over 200,000 distinct CDR3 sequences, 18% occurring once. This specimen was peripheral blood mononuclear cells (PBMCs), taken at new diagnosis, from a patient treated with antithyroid drugs. Every receptor here comes from a female donor with Graves disease.

This clonotype was counted only a few times. CDR3 DNA: TGCGCCAGCAGCCAAGTTACAGGGGGCGGACAGCCCCAGCATTTT. Protein sequence: CASSQVTGGGQPQHF. The J gene is TRBJ1-5, the V gene TRBV4-1, with TRBD1 identical over 9 bases. The V gene end was trimmed by 1 base and the J gene end by 7 bases; junction bases not matched to a gene: 5. CDR1 and CDR2 (germline): MGHRA, YSYEKL. The CDR3 loop spans 15 amino acids.

This clonotype came up many times. This sequence joins TRBV7-2 and TRBJ2-2; 8 bases line up with TRBD2. The V gene end was trimmed by 5 bases and the J gene end by 0 bases; junction bases not matched to a gene: 5. CDR3 length: 16 residues. Germline CDR1 is SGHTA and CDR2 is FQGNSA. CDR3 sequence (DNA): TGTGCCAGCAGCATAACTAGCGGCGCGAACACCGGGGAGCTGTTTTTT. It specifies CASSITSGANTGELFF.

A remark on this clonotype: This likely came from a read error, as a far larger clone is one base away. The chain is built from TRBV12-3 or TRBV12-4 and TRBJ2-5; 8 bases agree with TRBD1. The CDR3 is made up of 14 amino acids. In nucleotides, the CDR3 is TGTGCCAGCACCTCCGGGACAGGAGGCGAGACCCTGTACTTC. It is translated as CASTSGTGGETLYF.

This clonotype has more than one count but fewer than ten. A much larger clone lies one base from this, so it may be a read error. J is TRBJ2-3 and V is TRBV27, with D hard to call. Germline V gene data show CDR1 as MNHEY and CDR2 as SMNVEV (reference sequence). V was trimmed by 0 bases and J by 2 bases, leaving 9 bases between them. This CDR3 has 15 residues. CDR3 nucleotide sequence: TGTGCCAGCAGTTTATCCCGGACCATCACAGATACGCAGTATTTT. Encoded protein: CASSLSRTITDTQYF.

This clonotype was picked up many times. The V call is TRBV30, the J call TRBJ1-2, with D unclear. The CDR3 is 13 amino acids. Germline CDR1 reads GTSNPN; CDR2 reads SVGIG (reference sequence). The CDR3 nucleotides read TGTGCTGGAACTGAGCTAAGGACGTTTGGCTACACCTTC. This encodes CAGTELRTFGYTF. The variable domain in full, completed from reference TRBV30 and TRBJ1-2, reads SQTIHQWPATLVQPVGSPLSLECTVEGTSNPNLYWYRQAAGRGLQLLFYSVGIGQISSEVPQNLSASRPQDRQFILSSKKLLLSDSGFYLCAGTELRTFGYTFGSGTRLTVV.

Turning to this clonotype: With a much larger clone just one base away, this may be a read error. J is TRBJ2-1 and V is TRBV5-4; either TRBD1 or TRBD2 may supply D (5 bases each). CDR1 is SGHNT and CDR2 is YYREEE in the germline V gene (reference sequence). The CDR3 has 15 residues. CDR3 loop: CAISLGPLGNNEQFF. The CDR3 nucleotides read TGTGCCATCAGCTTGGGACCACTGGGGAACAATGAGCAGTTCTTC.

This clonotype was counted ten times or more. V usage is TRBV9 and J usage is TRBJ1-2; unclear D gene. Trimming cost V 4 bases and J 4 bases, with 8 bases left between them. CDR3 size: 12 residues. CDR1 is SGDLS, CDR2 YYNGEE, per germline. The CDR3 loop is CASSTDPYGYTF. As DNA, the CDR3 is TGTGCCAGCAGCACCGACCCCTATGGCTACACCTTC. Looking up the rest from reference TRBV9 and TRBJ1-2 gives the full variable domain: DSGVTQTPKHLITATGQRVTLRCSPRSGDLSVYWYQQSLDQGLQFLIQYYNGEERAKGNILERFSAQQFPDLHSELNLSSLELGDSALYFCASSTDPYGYTFGSGTRLTVV.

There are many counts of this clonotype. V is TRBV7-2 and J is TRBJ1-2, with 7 nucleotides matching TRBD1. CDR3 length: 16 amino acids. Germline trimming cut 1 base from V and 2 bases from J; bases unmatched to any gene: 7. Looked up from germline, CDR1 is SGHTA and CDR2 is FQGNSA. The CDR3 region is CASSLVSGGSNYGYTF. The CDR3 coding sequence is TGTGCCAGCAGCTTAGTATCAGGGGGTAGCAACTATGGCTACACCTTC.

There are a few counts of this clonotype. V usage is TRBV4-1 and J usage is TRBJ1-5, with D possibly matching TRBD1 (6 bases). V lost 0 bases, J lost 0 bases, and 9 bases lay in between. Per germline, CDR1 MGHRA and CDR2 YSYEKL. The CDR3 spans 16 residues. Written as DNA, the CDR3 is TGCGCCAGCAGCCAAGAGGGGGCCCATAGCAATCAGCCCCAGCATTTT. This codes for CASSQEGAHSNQPQHF.

This clonotype was observed at least ten times. This chain joins TRBV28 and TRBJ1-6, with 8 positions matching TRBD1. The CDR3 is 16 residues long. J lost 5 bases, V lost 2 bases, and 5 bases had no gene match. Germline V lookup: CDR1 MDHEN, CDR2 SYDVKM. In nucleotides, the CDR3 is TGTGCCAGCAGTTTAGGGGGGACAGGACATAATTCACCCCTCCACTTT. Amino acid sequence: CASSLGGTGHNSPLHF.